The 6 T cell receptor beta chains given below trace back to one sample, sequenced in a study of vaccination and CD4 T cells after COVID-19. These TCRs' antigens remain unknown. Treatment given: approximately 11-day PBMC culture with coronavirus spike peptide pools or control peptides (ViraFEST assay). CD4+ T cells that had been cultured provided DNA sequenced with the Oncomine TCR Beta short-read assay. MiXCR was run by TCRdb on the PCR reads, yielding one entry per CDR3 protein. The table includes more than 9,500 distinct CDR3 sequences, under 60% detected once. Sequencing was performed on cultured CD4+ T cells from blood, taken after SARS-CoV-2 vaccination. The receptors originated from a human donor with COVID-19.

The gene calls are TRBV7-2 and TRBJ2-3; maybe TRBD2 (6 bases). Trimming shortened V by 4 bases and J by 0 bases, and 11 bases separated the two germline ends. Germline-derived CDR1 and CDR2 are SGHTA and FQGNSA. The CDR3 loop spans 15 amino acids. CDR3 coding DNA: TGTGCCAGCAGCTACACTAGCACTAGCACAGATACGCAGTATTTT. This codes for CASSYTSTSTDTQYF.

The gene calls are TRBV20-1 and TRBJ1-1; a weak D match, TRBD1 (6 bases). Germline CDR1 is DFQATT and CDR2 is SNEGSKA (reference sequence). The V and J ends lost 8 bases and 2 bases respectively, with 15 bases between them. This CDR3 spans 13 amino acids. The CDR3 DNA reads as TGCAGTACATACAGGGCGGCAAACACTGAAGCTTTCTTT. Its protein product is CSTYRAANTEAFF.

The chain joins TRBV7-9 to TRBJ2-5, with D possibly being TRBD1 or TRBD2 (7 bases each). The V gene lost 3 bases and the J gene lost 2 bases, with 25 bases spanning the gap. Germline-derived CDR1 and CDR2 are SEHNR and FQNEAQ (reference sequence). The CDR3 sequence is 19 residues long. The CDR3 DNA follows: TGTGCCAGCAGCTTGGCGAATCGCAGGGGGGGATCTCGGCAAGAGACCCAGTACTTC. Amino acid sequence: CASSLANRRGGSRQETQYF.

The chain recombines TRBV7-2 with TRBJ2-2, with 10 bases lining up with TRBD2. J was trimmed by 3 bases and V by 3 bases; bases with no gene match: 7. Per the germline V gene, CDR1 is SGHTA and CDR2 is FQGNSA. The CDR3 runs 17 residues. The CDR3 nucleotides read TGTGCCAGCAGCTTGGGAGCGGGGGGGCCCGACACCGGGGAGCTGTTTTTT. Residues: CASSLGAGGPDTGELFF.

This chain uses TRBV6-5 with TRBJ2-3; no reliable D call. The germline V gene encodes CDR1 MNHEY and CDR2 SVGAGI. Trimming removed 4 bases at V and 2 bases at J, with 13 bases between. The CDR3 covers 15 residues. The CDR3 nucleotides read TGTGCCAGCAGTTCCGCAGTGTCCGCCACAGATACGCAGTATTTT. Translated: CASSSAVSATDTQYF.

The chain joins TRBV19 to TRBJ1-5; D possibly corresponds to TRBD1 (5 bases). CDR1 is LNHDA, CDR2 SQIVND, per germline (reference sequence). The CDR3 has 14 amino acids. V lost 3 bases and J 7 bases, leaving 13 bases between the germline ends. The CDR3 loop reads CASSMGPEGQPQHF. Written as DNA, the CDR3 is TGTGCCAGTAGTATGGGCCCCGAGGGGCAGCCCCAGCATTTT.